This T cell receptor beta chain was documented in a study of blood T cell repertoires in COVID-19. Study-wide context: COVID-19 samples collected from the United States, Italy and Spain covered acute and convalescent phases. In each case, the material was cDNA or gDNA derived from T cells, B-cell-depleted T cells, or PBMCs.

Trimming took off 1 base at V and 6 bases at J, with 7 bases between the two ends. In germline, CDR1 is SGHTA, CDR2 FQGNSA. This CDR3 is 13 amino acids long. In the source study's methods: It was from reference gene primer amplification that nucleated cell counts were estimated. TCRdb's copy holds only in-frame clones and misses some; the assay was immunoSEQ multiplex PCR. D and trimming were read from the DNA, whereas the V and J calls and clone size are those reported in that table. In the table there are more than 250,000 clones, around 86% of which are singletons. This receptor was identified in a man between 45 and 60 years old with active or convalescent COVID-19. V gene TRBV7-2 combines with J gene TRBJ2-1, with unresolved D. The sequenced sample consisted of peripheral blood. The CDR3 here is CASSLELLNEQFF. The CDR3 bases are TGTGCCAGCAGCTTAGAGCTACTCAATGAGCAGTTCTTC.